Listed below are T cell receptor beta chains from one sample, sequenced in a study of shared clonotypes between healthy human individuals. Repertoires were generated with immunoSEQ multiplex PCR, while TCRdb's copy carries only in-frame clones and drops some. The sample carries 600,000 to 750,000 clones, more than 70% recorded once. The source material was memory CD4+ T cells sorted from blood. Every receptor here comes from a woman aged 25 to 39 in good health. Both conserved end residues are part of each CDR3. The D gene is left open where the match is weak. Size tells how often a clone was seen (once, few, many) or the class of an expanded clone, and some rows leave it out.

CDR3,DNA,size,D,J,V
CASSSSTGGYYGYTF,TGTGCCAGCAGTTCCTCCACAGGGGGCTACTATGGCTACACCTTC,.,TRBD1,TRBJ1-2,TRBV28
CASSLASGSYNEQFF,TGCGCCAGCAGCTTGGCTAGCGGATCCTACAATGAGCAGTTCTTC,.,TRBD2,TRBJ2-1,TRBV5-1
CAISEREGGKQYF,TGTGCCATCAGTGAACGCGAGGGAGGGAAGCAGTATTTT,.,TRBD2,TRBJ2-3,TRBV10-3
CASSSSDRAKPQHF,TGTGCCAGCAGTTCCTCGGACAGGGCGAAGCCCCAGCATTTT,.,TRBD1,TRBJ1-5,TRBV28
CASSERRQQYF,TGTGCCAGCAGTGAGCGTCGACAGCAGTACTTC,.,.,TRBJ2-7,TRBV6-1
CASSLLGARETQYF,TGTGCCAGCAGCTTACTCGGGGCGCGGGAGACCCAGTACTTC,.,.,TRBJ2-5,TRBV7-2
CASSLALSYNEQFF,TGCGCCAGCAGCTTGGCTTTATCCTACAATGAGCAGTTCTTC,.,.,TRBJ2-1,TRBV5-1
CASSEQGLGNQPQHF,TGTGCCAGCAGTGAACAGGGATTGGGCAATCAGCCCCAGCATTTT,.,.,TRBJ1-5,TRBV2
CASSLLGGTEAFF,TGTGCCAGCAGCTTACTTGGGGGCACTGAAGCTTTCTTT,once,.,TRBJ1-1,TRBV11-3
CASSLLGSGNTGELFF,TGTGCCAGTAGTTTGCTCGGTAGCGGGAACACCGGGGAGCTGTTTTTT,.,.,TRBJ2-2,TRBV19
CASSYRASGRIYEQYF,TGTGCCAGCAGTTACAGGGCTAGCGGGAGGATTTACGAGCAGTACTTC,.,TRBD2,TRBJ2-7,TRBV6-5